Listed here are 23 T cell receptor beta chains from one sample, sequenced in a study of immune evolution from preneoplasia to lung adenocarcinoma. TCRdb's table, derived via immunoSEQ multiplex PCR, lists solely in-frame clones and lacks some. Of about 9,600 clones listed, roughly 85% were seen once; the top ten hold 5.5% to 7.5%. The sample consisted of FFPE minimally invasive lung adenocarcinoma tissue. Receptors originate from a person aged 70 to 79 with lung adenocarcinoma.

In this sample, this clone turned up once. In DNA, the CDR3 is TGCGCCAGCAGCTTAAGAGCTTCTGAAGCTTTCTTT. Its protein product is CASSLRASEAFF. The V and J genes are TRBV5-1 and TRBJ1-1; D not certain. Germline V gene lookup returns CDR1 SGHRS and CDR2 YFSETQ. This CDR3 has 12 amino acids. V was shortened by 2 bases and J by 6 bases, with 8 bases between the two germline ends.

V and J are TRBV15 and TRBJ1-1; a possible D gene is TRBD1 (5 bases). Germline values: CDR1 LNHNV, CDR2 YYDKDF (reference sequence). V was clipped by 5 bases and J by 0 bases, with 10 bases between them. The CDR3 totals 14 residues. The CDR3 loop reads CATSPQGVNTEAFF. The CDR3 DNA is TGTGCCACCAGCCCACAAGGGGTGAACACTGAAGCTTTCTTT.

The chain couples TRBV29-1 to TRBJ1-2; maybe TRBD1 (5 bases). Per germline, CDR1 SQVTM and CDR2 ANQGSEA. The ends were cut back, 0 bases at V and 5 bases at J, with 13 bases in the middle. The CDR3 has 14 amino acids. The CDR3 is CSVEDLDRRYGYTF. CDR3 nucleotide sequence: TGCAGCGTTGAAGATCTCGACAGAAGATATGGCTACACCTTC. The variable domain in full, completed from reference TRBV29-1 and TRBJ1-2, reads SAVISQKPSRDICQRGTSLTIQCQVDSQVTMMFWYRQQPGQSLTLIATANQGSEATYESGFVIDKFPISRPNLTFSTLTVSNMSPEDSSIYLCSVEDLDRRYGYTFGSGTRLTVV.

V is TRBV5-4 and J is TRBJ1-1, with a weak D call TRBD1 (5 bases). The CDR3 has 16 amino acids. V dropped 4 bases and J dropped 1 base, with 17 bases sitting between them. The germline CDR1 and CDR2 sequences are SGHNT and YYREEE (reference sequence). CDR3 amino acids: CASSPQLGQGNTEAFF. The CDR3 bases are TGTGCCAGCAGCCCCCAGCTTGGGCAGGGGAACACTGAAGCTTTCTTT.

The chain combines TRBV7-3 with TRBJ2-3, with 13 nucleotides matching TRBD2. The V and J ends lost 5 bases and 2 bases, in that order; junction bases with no gene match: 4. This CDR3 comprises 16 residues. Germline loops: CDR1 SGHTA, CDR2 FQGTGA. CDR3 region: CASSPGTSGATDTQYF. The CDR3 DNA is TGTGCCAGCAGCCCCGGGACTAGCGGGGCCACAGATACGCAGTATTTT.

The chain uses TRBV5-6 and TRBJ1-4, with 7 bases fitting TRBD1. Trimming at V came to 0 bases and at J to 5 bases, leaving 10 bases not matched to a gene. The CDR3 runs 17 residues. CDR1 is SGHDT and CDR2 is YYEEEE in the germline V gene. This chain's CDR3 is CASSLEIRGTENEKLFF. The CDR3 coding sequence is TGTGCCAGCAGCTTGGAGATTCGAGGGACAGAGAATGAAAAACTGTTTTTT.

This clone was detected a few times. The chain carries TRBV9 and TRBJ2-7; D tentatively fits TRBD1 or TRBD2 (6 bases each). The length of the CDR3 is 13 residues. The V and J ends lost 3 bases and 6 bases respectively, with 13 bases between them. Germline lookup yields CDR1 SGDLS and CDR2 YYNGEE. The CDR3: CASSAEGGGEQYF. The CDR3 DNA follows: TGTGCCAGCAGCGCCGAGGGGGGCGGCGAGCAGTACTTC. The complete variable domain, with remaining parts taken from reference TRBV9 and TRBJ2-7, reads DSGVTQTPKHLITATGQRVTLRCSPRSGDLSVYWYQQSLDQGLQFLIQYYNGEERAKGNILERFSAQQFPDLHSELNLSSLELGDSALYFCASSAEGGGEQYFGPGTRLTVT.

In its sample, this clone was seen a few times. V and J are TRBV18 and TRBJ2-2, with D perhaps assigned TRBD1 or TRBD2 (5 bases each). The V gene lost 0 bases and the J gene lost 2 bases, with 7 bases spanning the gap. Germline V gene sequence: CDR1 KGHSH, CDR2 LQKENI. The CDR3 is made up of 15 amino acids. Here the CDR3 reads CASSPPGVNTGELFF. The DNA for the CDR3 is TGTGCCAGCTCACCACCGGGGGTTAACACCGGGGAGCTGTTTTTT.

This rearrangement joins TRBV9 to TRBJ1-3; D gene uncertain. Per the germline V gene, CDR1 is SGDLS and CDR2 is YYNGEE. V lost 4 bases, J lost 0 bases, and 11 bases lay in between. The CDR3 has 15 residues. The DNA for the CDR3 is TGTGCCAGCAGCCCCACCATCGCCTCTGGAAACACCATATATTTT. Translating it yields CASSPTIASGNTIYF.

This sequence joins TRBV10-3 and TRBJ2-7, with 8 bases identical to TRBD1. The J segment lost 6 bases and the V segment lost 6 bases, leaving 7 bases of the junction unmatched. Germline V gene data show CDR1 as ENHRY and CDR2 as SYGVKD. CDR3 length: 13 residues. The DNA of the CDR3 is TGTGCCATCAGCCCCGGAACAGGGGGCGAGCAGTACTTC. Its protein product is CAISPGTGGEQYF.

This clone was seen a single time. This chain links TRBV6-5 with TRBJ1-2; tentative D call: TRBD1 (5 bases). Trimming stripped 2 bases from V and 8 bases from J, with 18 bases between. The CDR3 is made up of 15 amino acids. Germline CDR1 MNHEY, CDR2 SVGAGI. The CDR3 nucleotides read TGTGCCAGCAGTTACGGGGGTAAGGGAGGAGAAGGCTACACCTTC. This gives the protein CASSYGGKGGEGYTF.

The chain has TRBV2 and TRBJ2-1, with a tentative D call TRBD1 (5 bases). The V gene lost 1 base and the J gene lost 8 bases, with 9 bases spanning the gap. This CDR3 is built from 13 residues. Per germline, CDR1 SNHLY and CDR2 FYNNEI. The CDR3 loop is CASSEDGAHEQFF. In nucleotides, the CDR3 is TGTGCCAGCAGTGAAGATGGGGCCCATGAGCAGTTCTTC.

Comments on this clone: An end of the junction does not agree with germline; a read error may underlie this. The V call is TRBV18, the J call TRBJ1-1; 7 positions agree with TRBD1. CDR1 and CDR2 (germline): KGHSH, LQKENI. The CDR3 length is 16 residues. CDR3 sequence (DNA): TGTGCCAGCTCGCCACCTAAAAGACAGGGGAACACTGAAGCTTTCTTT. Amino acids: CASSPPKRQGNTEAFF.

The CDR3 loop is CASSSHGAGDTQYF. CDR3 DNA: TGCGCCAGCAGCTCCCACGGCGCTGGAGATACGCAGTATTTT. The chain carries TRBV5-1 and TRBJ2-3; no definite D call. Germline-derived CDR1 and CDR2 are SGHRS and YFSETQ. The V end was cut by 3 bases, the J end by 5 bases, with 13 bases between. The CDR3 runs to 14 residues. The full variable domain, rest sourced from reference TRBV5-1 and TRBJ2-3, is KAGVTQTPRYLIKTRGQQVTLSCSPISGHRSVSWYQQTPGQGLQFLFEYFSETQRNKGNFPGRFSGRQFSNSRSEMNVSTLELGDSALYLCASSSHGAGDTQYFGPGTRLTVL.

This chain links TRBV18 with TRBJ2-3, with TRBD2 matching over 11 bases. This CDR3 comprises 15 residues. Unmatched junction bases numbered 6, after V lost 6 bases and J lost 4 bases. Looked up from germline, CDR1 is KGHSH and CDR2 is LQKENI. CDR3: CASSSTSGGSDTQYF. Here the CDR3 DNA reads TGTGCCAGCTCTTCCACTAGCGGGGGCTCAGATACGCAGTATTTT. Drawing the rest from reference TRBV18 and TRBJ2-3, the complete variable domain is NAGVMQNPRHLVRRRGQEARLRCSPMKGHSHVYWYRQLPEEGLKFMVYLQKENIIDESGMPKERFSAEFPKEGPSILRIQQVVRGDSAAYFCASSSTSGGSDTQYFGPGTRLTVL.

The chain combines TRBV7-8 with TRBJ1-5, with TRBD1 matching 8 bases. The CDR3 length is 16 residues. Looked up from germline, CDR1 is SGHVS and CDR2 is FQNEAQ. The V segment lost 1 base and the J segment 3 bases; nucleotides outside the gene matches: 5. The CDR3 sequence is CASSLGTGLPNQPQHF. CDR3 nucleotide sequence: TGTGCCAGCAGCTTAGGGACAGGGTTGCCCAATCAGCCCCAGCATTTT.

The rearrangement joins TRBV28 to TRBJ2-5; the match to TRBD2 covers 12 bases. CDR1 MDHEN and CDR2 SYDVKM come from the germline V gene. This CDR3 comprises 16 residues. Unmatched junction bases numbered 9, after V lost 7 bases and J lost 3 bases. The CDR3 here is CASTLTSGGIKETQYF. For the CDR3, the DNA is TGTGCCAGCACCCTTACTAGCGGGGGGATCAAAGAGACCCAGTACTTC.

This chain links TRBV2 with TRBJ1-1, with 7 bases lining up with TRBD1. Germline values: CDR1 SNHLY, CDR2 FYNNEI. This CDR3 contains 14 residues. Trimming cost V 7 bases and J 1 base; bases outside gene matches: 6. The CDR3 protein is CASIEGAGNTEAFF. DNA for the CDR3: TGTGCCAGCATAGAGGGGGCAGGGAACACTGAAGCTTTCTTT.

Written as DNA, the CDR3 is TGTGCCAGCAGCCAAATCCAGGGGTCATCACCCCTCCACTTT. This sequence encodes CASSQIQGSSPLHF. This chain uses TRBV28 with TRBJ1-6, with TRBD1 as a possible D gene (6 bases). With 6 bases removed from V and 10 bases from J, the gap between germline ends came to 16 bases. Germline CDR1 reads MDHEN; CDR2 reads SYDVKM. The CDR3 is made up of 14 amino acids.

The CDR3 DNA reads as TGTGCCACCAGCAGACTGACCGGGACAGGGGATGGCTACACCTTC. This sequence encodes CATSRLTGTGDGYTF. The chain uses TRBV15 and TRBJ1-2, with 10 bases aligning to TRBD1. Germline assignment: CDR1 LNHNV and CDR2 YYDKDF (reference sequence). The junction had 6 bases not matched to a gene; V was cut back by 2 bases and J by 6 bases. The CDR3 extends over 15 amino acids.

The chain combines TRBV5-6 with TRBJ2-1; unclear D gene. The germline V and J ends were trimmed by 0 bases and 9 bases, with 10 bases remaining between them. The CDR3 runs to 13 residues. Germline assignment: CDR1 SGHDT and CDR2 YYEEEE. CDR3 nucleotide sequence: TGTGCCAGCAGCTTGGTTGGCAGTAGTGAGCAGTTCTTC. This gives the protein CASSLVGSSEQFF.

The chain has TRBV6-5 and TRBJ2-1, with 7 bases that match TRBD1. The CDR3 loop spans 15 amino acids. The V gene end was trimmed by 5 bases and the J gene end by 7 bases; junction bases not matched to a gene: 11. In germline, CDR1 is MNHEY, CDR2 SVGAGI. The CDR3 region has the DNA TGTGCCAGCAGTAACGGTAGGGGGCCGGGGAATGAGCAGTTCTTC. Amino acid sequence: CASSNGRGPGNEQFF.

This clone appeared a few times. The CDR3 region is CASSLEAFGVNTEAFF. CDR3 in DNA: TGTGCCAGCAGTCTTGAGGCTTTCGGGGTGAACACTGAAGCTTTCTTT. The chain links TRBV28 to TRBJ1-1; D is uncertain. The CDR3 sequence is 16 residues long. CDR1 and CDR2 from the germline V gene are MDHEN and SYDVKM. V dropped 5 bases and J dropped 0 bases, with 16 bases sitting between them.